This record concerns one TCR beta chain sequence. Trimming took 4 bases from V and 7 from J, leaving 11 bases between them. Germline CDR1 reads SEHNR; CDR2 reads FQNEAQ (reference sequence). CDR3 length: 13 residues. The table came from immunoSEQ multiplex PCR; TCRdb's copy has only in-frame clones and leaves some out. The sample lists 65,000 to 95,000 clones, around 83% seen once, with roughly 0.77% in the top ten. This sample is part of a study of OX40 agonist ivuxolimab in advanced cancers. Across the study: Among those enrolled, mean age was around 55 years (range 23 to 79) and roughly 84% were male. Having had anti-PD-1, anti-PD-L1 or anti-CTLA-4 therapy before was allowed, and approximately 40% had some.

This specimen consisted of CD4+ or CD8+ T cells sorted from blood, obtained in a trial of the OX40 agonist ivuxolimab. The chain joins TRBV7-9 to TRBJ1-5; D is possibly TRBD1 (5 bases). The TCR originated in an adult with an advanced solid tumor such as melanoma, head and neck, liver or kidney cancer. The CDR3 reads CASSWAGRQPQHF. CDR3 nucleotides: TGTGCCAGCAGCTGGGCAGGGCGCCAGCCCCAGCATTTT.